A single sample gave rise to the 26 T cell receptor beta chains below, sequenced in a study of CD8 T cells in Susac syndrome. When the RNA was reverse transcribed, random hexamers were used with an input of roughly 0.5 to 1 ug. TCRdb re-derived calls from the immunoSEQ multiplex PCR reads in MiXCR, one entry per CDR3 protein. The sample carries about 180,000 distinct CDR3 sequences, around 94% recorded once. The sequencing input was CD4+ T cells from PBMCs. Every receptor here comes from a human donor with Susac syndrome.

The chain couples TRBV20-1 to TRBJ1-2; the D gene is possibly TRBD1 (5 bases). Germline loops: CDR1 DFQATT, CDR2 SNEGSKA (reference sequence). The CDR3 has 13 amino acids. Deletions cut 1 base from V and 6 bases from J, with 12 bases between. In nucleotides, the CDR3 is TGCAGTGCTAGAGTTGCAGGGCGGCATGGCTACACCTTC. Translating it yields CSARVAGRHGYTF.

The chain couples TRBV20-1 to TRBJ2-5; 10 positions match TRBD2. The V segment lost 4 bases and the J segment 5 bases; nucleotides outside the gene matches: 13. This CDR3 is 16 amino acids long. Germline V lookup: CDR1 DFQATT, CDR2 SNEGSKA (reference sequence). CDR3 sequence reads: CSAIPGVAGGGETQYF. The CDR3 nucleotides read TGCAGTGCTATCCCCGGGGTAGCGGGGGGTGGGGAGACCCAGTACTTC.

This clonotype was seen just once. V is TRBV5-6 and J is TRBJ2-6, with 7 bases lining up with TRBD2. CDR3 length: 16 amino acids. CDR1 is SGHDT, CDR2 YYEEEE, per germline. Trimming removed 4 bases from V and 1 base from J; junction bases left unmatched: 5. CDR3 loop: CASSPERGSGANVLTF. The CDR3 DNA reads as TGTGCCAGCAGCCCGGAGCGGGGTTCTGGGGCCAACGTCCTGACTTTC. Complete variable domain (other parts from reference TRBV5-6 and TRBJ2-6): DAGVTQSPTHLIKTRGQQVTLRCSPKSGHDTVSWYQQALGQGPQFIFQYYEEEERQRGNFPDRFSGHQFPNYSSELNVNALLLGDSALYLCASSPERGSGANVLTFGAGSRLTVL.

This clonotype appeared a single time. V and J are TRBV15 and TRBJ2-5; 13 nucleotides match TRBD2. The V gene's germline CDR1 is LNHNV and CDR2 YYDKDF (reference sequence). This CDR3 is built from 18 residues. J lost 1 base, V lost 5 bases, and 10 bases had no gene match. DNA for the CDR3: TGTGCCACCAGCGCACGAGGACTAGCGGGGGCAACCCAAGAGACCCAGTACTTC. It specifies CATSARGLAGATQETQYF.

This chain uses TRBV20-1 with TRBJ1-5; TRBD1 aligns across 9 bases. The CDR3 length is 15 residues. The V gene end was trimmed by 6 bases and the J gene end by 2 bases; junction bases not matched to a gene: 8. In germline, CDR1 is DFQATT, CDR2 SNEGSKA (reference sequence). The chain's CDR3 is CSATTGGRGNQPQHF. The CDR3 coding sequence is TGCAGTGCAACCACAGGGGGCAGAGGCAATCAGCCCCAGCATTTT.

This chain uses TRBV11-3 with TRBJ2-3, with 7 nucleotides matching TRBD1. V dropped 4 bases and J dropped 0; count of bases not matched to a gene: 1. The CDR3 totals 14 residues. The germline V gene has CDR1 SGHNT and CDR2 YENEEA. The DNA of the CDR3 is TGTGCCAGCAGCTCGGGACAGAGCACAGATACGCAGTATTTT. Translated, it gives CASSSGQSTDTQYF.

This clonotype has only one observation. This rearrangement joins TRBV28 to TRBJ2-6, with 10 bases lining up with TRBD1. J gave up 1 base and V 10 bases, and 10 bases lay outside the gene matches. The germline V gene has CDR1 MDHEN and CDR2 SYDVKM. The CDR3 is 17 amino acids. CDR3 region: CAIGHRDRGSGANVLTF. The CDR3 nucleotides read TGTGCCATTGGACACCGGGACAGGGGATCTGGGGCCAACGTCCTGACTTTC. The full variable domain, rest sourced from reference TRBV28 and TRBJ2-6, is DVKVTQSSRYLVKRTGEKVFLECVQDMDHENMFWYRQDPGLGLRLIYFSYDVKMKEKGDIPEGYSVSREKKERFSLILESASTNQTSMYLCAIGHRDRGSGANVLTFGAGSRLTVL.

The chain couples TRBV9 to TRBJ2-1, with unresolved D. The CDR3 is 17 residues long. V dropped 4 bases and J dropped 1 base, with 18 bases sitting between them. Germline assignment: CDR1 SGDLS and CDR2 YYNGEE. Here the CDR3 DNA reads TGTGCCAGCAGCTCTCATCCGCAGTTGGGATCCTACAATGAGCAGTTCTTC. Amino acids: CASSSHPQLGSYNEQFF. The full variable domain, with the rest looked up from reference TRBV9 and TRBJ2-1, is DSGVTQTPKHLITATGQRVTLRCSPRSGDLSVYWYQQSLDQGLQFLIQYYNGEERAKGNILERFSAQQFPDLHSELNLSSLELGDSALYFCASSSHPQLGSYNEQFFGPGTRLTVL.

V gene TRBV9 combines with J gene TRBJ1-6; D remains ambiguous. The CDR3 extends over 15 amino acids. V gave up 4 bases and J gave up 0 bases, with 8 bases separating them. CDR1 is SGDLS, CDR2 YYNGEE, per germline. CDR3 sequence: CASSPRTSYNSPLHF. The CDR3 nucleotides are TGTGCCAGCAGCCCTCGGACCTCCTATAATTCACCCCTCCACTTT.

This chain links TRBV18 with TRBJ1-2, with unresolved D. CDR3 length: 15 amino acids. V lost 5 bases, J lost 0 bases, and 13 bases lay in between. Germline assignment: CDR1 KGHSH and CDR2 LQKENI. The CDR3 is CASSSDLKPNYGYTF. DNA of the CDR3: TGTGCCAGCTCATCCGATCTAAAACCTAACTATGGCTACACCTTC. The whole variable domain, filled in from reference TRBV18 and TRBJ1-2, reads NAGVMQNPRHLVRRRGQEARLRCSPMKGHSHVYWYRQLPEEGLKFMVYLQKENIIDESGMPKERFSAEFPKEGPSILRIQQVVRGDSAAYFCASSSDLKPNYGYTFGSGTRLTVV.

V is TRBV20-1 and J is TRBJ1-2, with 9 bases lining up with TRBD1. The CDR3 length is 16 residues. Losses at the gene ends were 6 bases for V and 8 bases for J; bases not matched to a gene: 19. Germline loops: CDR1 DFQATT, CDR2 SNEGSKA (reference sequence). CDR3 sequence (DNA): TGCAGTGCCGCGATCGACTCGGTACGCGGGACAGGGGGCTACACCTTC. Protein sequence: CSAAIDSVRGTGGYTF.

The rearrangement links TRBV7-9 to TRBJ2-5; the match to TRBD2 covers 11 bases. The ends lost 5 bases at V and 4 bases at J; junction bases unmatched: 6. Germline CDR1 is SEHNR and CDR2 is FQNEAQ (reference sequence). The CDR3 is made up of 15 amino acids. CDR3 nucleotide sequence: TGTGCCAGCAGCCGTAGCGGGAGGGCTGGAGAGACCCAGTACTTC. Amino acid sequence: CASSRSGRAGETQYF.

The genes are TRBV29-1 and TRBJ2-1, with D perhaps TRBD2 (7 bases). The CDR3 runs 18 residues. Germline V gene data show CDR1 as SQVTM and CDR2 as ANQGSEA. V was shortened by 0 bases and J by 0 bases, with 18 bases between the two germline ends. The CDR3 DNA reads TGCAGCGTTGAAGATAGGGCGGGGGCCATGAGCTCCTACAATGAGCAGTTCTTC. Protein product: CSVEDRAGAMSSYNEQFF.

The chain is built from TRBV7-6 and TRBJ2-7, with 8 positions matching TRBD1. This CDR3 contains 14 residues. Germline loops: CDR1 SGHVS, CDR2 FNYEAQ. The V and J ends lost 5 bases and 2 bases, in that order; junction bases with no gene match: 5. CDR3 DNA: TGTGCCAGCAGCCCCCGGACAGGGCCCTACGAGCAGTACTTC. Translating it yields CASSPRTGPYEQYF. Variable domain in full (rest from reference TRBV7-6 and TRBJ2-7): GAGVSQSPRYKVTKRGQDVALRCDPISGHVSLYWYRQALGQGPEFLTYFNYEAQQDKSGLPNDRFSAERPEGSISTLTIQRTEQRDSAMYRCASSPRTGPYEQYFGPGTRLTVT.

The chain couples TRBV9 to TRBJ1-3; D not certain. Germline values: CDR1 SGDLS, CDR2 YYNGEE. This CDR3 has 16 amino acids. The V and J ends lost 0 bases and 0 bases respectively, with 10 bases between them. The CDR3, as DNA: TGTGCCAGCAGCGTAGATTGGGGAAGCTCTGGAAACACCATATATTTT. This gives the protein CASSVDWGSSGNTIYF.

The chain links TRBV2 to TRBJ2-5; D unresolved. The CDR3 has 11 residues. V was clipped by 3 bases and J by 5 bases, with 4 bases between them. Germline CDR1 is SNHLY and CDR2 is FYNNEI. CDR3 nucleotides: TGTGCCAGCAGTGAGGTCGAGACCCAGTACTTC. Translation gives CASSEVETQYF. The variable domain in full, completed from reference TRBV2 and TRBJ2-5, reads EPEVTQTPSHQVTQMGQEVILRCVPISNHLYFYWYRQILGQKVEFLVSFYNNEISEKSEIFDDQFSVERPDGSNFTLKIRSTKLEDSAMYFCASSEVETQYFGPGTRLLVL.

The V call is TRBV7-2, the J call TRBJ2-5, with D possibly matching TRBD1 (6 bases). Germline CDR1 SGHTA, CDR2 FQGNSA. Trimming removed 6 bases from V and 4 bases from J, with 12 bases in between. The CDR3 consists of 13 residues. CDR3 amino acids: CASRPDRRETQYF. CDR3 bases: TGTGCCAGCAGACCAGACAGGCGAGAGACCCAGTACTTC.

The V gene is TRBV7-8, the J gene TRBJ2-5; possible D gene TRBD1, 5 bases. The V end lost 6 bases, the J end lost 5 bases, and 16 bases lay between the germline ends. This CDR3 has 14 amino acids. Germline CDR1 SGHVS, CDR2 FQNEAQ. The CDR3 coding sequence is TGTGCCAGCAGGGTTAGGGGCATGGGGGAGACCCAGTACTTC. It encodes CASRVRGMGETQYF.

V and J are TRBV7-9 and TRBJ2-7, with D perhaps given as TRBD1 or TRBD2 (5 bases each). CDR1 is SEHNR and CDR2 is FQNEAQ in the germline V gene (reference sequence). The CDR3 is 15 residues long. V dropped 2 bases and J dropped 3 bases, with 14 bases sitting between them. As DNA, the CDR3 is TGTGCCAGCAGCTTAAGGGCAGGGAGAAACTACGAGCAGTACTTC. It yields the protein CASSLRAGRNYEQYF.

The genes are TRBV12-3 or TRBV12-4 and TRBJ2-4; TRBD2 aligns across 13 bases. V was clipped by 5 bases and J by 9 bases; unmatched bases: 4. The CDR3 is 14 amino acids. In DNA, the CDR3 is TGTGCCAGCAGTACTAGCGGGAGGGCGGCCATTCAGTACTTC. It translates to CASSTSGRAAIQYF.

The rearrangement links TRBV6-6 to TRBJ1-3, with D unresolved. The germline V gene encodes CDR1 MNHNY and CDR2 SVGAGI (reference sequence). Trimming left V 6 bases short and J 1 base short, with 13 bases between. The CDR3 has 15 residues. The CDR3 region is CASRQNPSSGNTIYF. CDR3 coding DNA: TGTGCCAGCAGGCAAAATCCATCGTCTGGAAACACCATATATTTT.

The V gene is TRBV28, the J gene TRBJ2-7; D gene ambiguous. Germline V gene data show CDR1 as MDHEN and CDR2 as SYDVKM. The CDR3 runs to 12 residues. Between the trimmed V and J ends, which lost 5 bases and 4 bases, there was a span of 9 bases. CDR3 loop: CASSLKGYEQYF. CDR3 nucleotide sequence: TGTGCCAGCAGTCTTAAGGGTTACGAGCAGTACTTC.

CDR3 loop: CSARTGQGYGYTF. DNA for the CDR3: TGCAGTGCTAGAACGGGACAGGGGTATGGCTACACCTTC. The chain has TRBV20-1 and TRBJ1-2; 10 bases match TRBD1. The CDR3 has 13 residues. Germline trimming cut 2 bases from V and 5 bases from J; bases unmatched to any gene: 2. Germline CDR1 is DFQATT and CDR2 is SNEGSKA (reference sequence).

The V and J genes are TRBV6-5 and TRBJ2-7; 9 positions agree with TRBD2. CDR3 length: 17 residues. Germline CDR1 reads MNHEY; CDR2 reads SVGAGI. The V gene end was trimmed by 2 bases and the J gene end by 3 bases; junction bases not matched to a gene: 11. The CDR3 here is CASSYRLHTSGYYEQYF. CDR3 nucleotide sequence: TGTGCCAGCAGTTACCGCCTCCATACTAGCGGGTACTACGAGCAGTACTTC.

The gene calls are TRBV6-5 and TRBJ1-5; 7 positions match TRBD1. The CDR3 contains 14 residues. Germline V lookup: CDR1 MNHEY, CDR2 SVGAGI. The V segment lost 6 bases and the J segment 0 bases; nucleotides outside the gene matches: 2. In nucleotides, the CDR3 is TGTGCCAGCAGAGGGACAGATAGCAATCAGCCCCAGCATTTT. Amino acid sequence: CASRGTDSNQPQHF.

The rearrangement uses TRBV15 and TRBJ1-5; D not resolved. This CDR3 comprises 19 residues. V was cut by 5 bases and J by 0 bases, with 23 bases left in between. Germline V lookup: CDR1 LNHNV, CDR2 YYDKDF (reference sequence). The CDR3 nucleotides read TGTGCCACCAGCGGTACGAGGACCCAAGACCGTTATAGCAATCAGCCCCAGCATTTT. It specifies CATSGTRTQDRYSNQPQHF.